What follows are 21 T cell receptor beta chains derived from one specimen sequenced in a study of T cells in Graves' hyperthyroidism and ophthalmopathy. TCR beta CDR3 regions were amplified from RNA. A first-round RT-PCR of the TCR CDR3 used the HTBI primer set. TCRdb re-derived calls from the multiplex PCR reads in MiXCR, one entry per CDR3 protein. The table shows 500,000 to 600,000 distinct CDR3 sequences, with 35% to 55% occurring only once. The sample was peripheral blood or thyroid tissue (not recorded which). These receptors all stem from an adult woman with Graves' disease, either hyperthyroidism or ophthalmopathy (not recorded which).

The J gene is TRBJ1-1, the V gene TRBV2, with unresolved D. The CDR3 spans 13 residues. CDR1 SNHLY and CDR2 FYNNEI come from the germline V gene. V was cut by 8 bases and J by 4 bases, with 14 bases left in between. The CDR3 DNA reads as TGTGCCAGCCTGAAGGGAAGTCTCACTGAAGCTTTCTTT. Its protein is CASLKGSLTEAFF.

This chain links TRBV12-5 with TRBJ1-1, with D maybe TRBD1 (6 bases). In germline, CDR1 is LGHNT, CDR2 FRNRAP. The CDR3 contains 13 residues. Between the trimmed V and J ends, which lost 3 bases and 6 bases, there was a span of 11 bases. This chain's CDR3 is CASGLAGDAEAFF. CDR3 nucleotide sequence: TGTGCTAGTGGTTTAGCAGGGGATGCTGAAGCTTTCTTT. The full variable domain, its missing parts supplied by reference TRBV12-5 and TRBJ1-1, is DARVTQTPRHKVTEMGQEVTMRCQPILGHNTVFWYRQTMMQGLELLAYFRNRAPLDDSGMPKDRFSAEMPDATLATLKIQPSEPRDSAVYFCASGLAGDAEAFFGQGTRLTVV.

The chain combines TRBV10-3 with TRBJ2-7; the D gene could be TRBD1 or TRBD2 (5 bases each). This CDR3 has 15 amino acids. The V end lost 2 bases, the J end lost 3 bases, and 14 bases lay between the germline ends. Looked up from germline, CDR1 is ENHRY and CDR2 is SYGVKD. In DNA, the CDR3 is TGTGCCATCAGTGAGAGGCAGGGAGAGGTCTACGAGCAGTACTTC. Its translation: CAISERQGEVYEQYF.

The chain carries TRBV4-1 and TRBJ1-5; D uncertain. The germline gives CDR1 MGHRA, CDR2 YSYEKL. CDR3 length equals 15 residues. V was clipped by 6 bases and J by 0 bases, with 12 bases between them. The CDR3 reads CASRPGLYSNQPQHF. As DNA, the CDR3 is TGCGCCAGCAGACCCGGGTTATATAGCAATCAGCCCCAGCATTTT.

The chain is built from TRBV2 and TRBJ2-5; D is possibly TRBD1 (6 bases). The germline V and J ends were trimmed by 6 bases and 3 bases, with 11 bases remaining between them. This CDR3 is 13 amino acids long. Per germline, CDR1 SNHLY and CDR2 FYNNEI. The CDR3 spells CASREAGEETQYF. Written as DNA, the CDR3 is TGTGCCAGCAGGGAGGCAGGGGAAGAGACCCAGTACTTC.

As DNA, the CDR3 is TGTGCCAGCAGTTACTCGACGGGGAGCCACACTGAAGCTTTCTTT. Its protein product is CASSYSTGSHTEAFF. This rearrangement joins TRBV6-5 to TRBJ1-1; D gene uncertain. V was shortened by 0 bases and J by 3 bases, with 11 bases between the two germline ends. Germline V lookup: CDR1 MNHEY, CDR2 SVGAGI. This CDR3 spans 15 amino acids.

V usage is TRBV10-3 and J usage is TRBJ1-5; D is unclear. Trimming shortened V by 3 bases and J by 2 bases, and 5 bases separated the two germline ends. The CDR3 extends over 13 amino acids. Germline V gives CDR1 ENHRY, CDR2 SYGVKD. CDR3: CAISDSGNQPQHF. CDR3 coding DNA: TGTGCCATCAGTGACTCAGGCAATCAGCCCCAGCATTTT.

This chain joins TRBV2 and TRBJ1-5, with no clear D. Germline values: CDR1 SNHLY, CDR2 FYNNEI. Trimming cost V 6 bases and J 4 bases, with 10 bases left between them. The CDR3 is 13 amino acids. The CDR3 bases are TGTGCCAGCAGGGCGGTGGTGAATCAGCCCCAGCATTTT. This encodes CASRAVVNQPQHF.

This clonotype appeared many times. This chain links TRBV4-2 with TRBJ2-2; D unclear. Trimming took 0 bases from V and 5 from J, leaving 10 bases between them. Per germline, CDR1 LGHNA and CDR2 YNFKEQ. The CDR3 has 15 amino acids. CDR3 amino acids: CASSQEEWETGELFF. CDR3 sequence (DNA): TGTGCCAGCAGCCAAGAGGAGTGGGAAACCGGGGAGCTGTTTTTT.

CDR3: CATGRNPPGDDGYTF. The CDR3 coding sequence is TGTGCCACCGGCCGCAACCCGCCAGGTGATGATGGCTACACCTTC. The rearrangement links TRBV15 to TRBJ1-2; no clear D. V was pared by 8 bases and J by 6 bases, with 22 bases between. Germline-derived CDR1 and CDR2 are LNHNV and YYDKDF (reference sequence). The CDR3 consists of 15 residues.

The sample holds many counts of this clonotype. The chain joins TRBV20-1 to TRBJ2-7; D is undetermined. Germline V gives CDR1 DFQATT, CDR2 SNEGSKA (reference sequence). CDR3 length: 13 residues. Trimming pared 3 bases from V and 4 bases from J, leaving 13 bases between. The CDR3 sequence is CSASSGPRYEQYF. The CDR3 DNA sequence: TGCAGTGCTAGTTCTGGACCACGGTACGAGCAGTACTTC.

This clonotype was seen a few times. The chain couples TRBV10-3 to TRBJ2-1, with TRBD2 matching 7 bases. This CDR3 is built from 13 residues. With V trimmed by 0 bases and J by 9 bases, 2 bases remained unmatched. Germline lookup yields CDR1 ENHRY and CDR2 SYGVKD. The CDR3 region is CAISESGEGEQFF. CDR3 nucleotides: TGTGCCATCAGTGAGTCTGGGGAGGGTGAGCAGTTCTTC.

The chain has TRBV2 and TRBJ2-5, with 13 bases that match TRBD2. The J call may be faulty, since TRBJ2-7 better matches the DNA end. The germline V gene encodes CDR1 SNHLY and CDR2 FYNNEI. CDR3 length: 12 amino acids. In DNA, the CDR3 is TGTGAAAGACTAGCGGGAGGTTACGAGCAGTACTTC. Translated: CERLAGGYEQYF.

This clonotype was counted only a few times. Here the CDR3 DNA reads TGTGCCAGCAGCCCTACACGGGGGGGGGCACTCGACGAGCAGTACTTC. Translating it yields CASSPTRGGALDEQYF. The genes are TRBV9 and TRBJ2-7, with 8 bases aligning to TRBD2. V lost 4 bases and J lost 5; bases outside the gene matches: 14. This CDR3 contains 16 residues. The germline CDR1 and CDR2 sequences are SGDLS and YYNGEE. Filled out from reference TRBV9 and TRBJ2-7, the complete variable domain reads DSGVTQTPKHLITATGQRVTLRCSPRSGDLSVYWYQQSLDQGLQFLIQYYNGEERAKGNILERFSAQQFPDLHSELNLSSLELGDSALYFCASSPTRGGALDEQYFGPGTRLTVT.

This clonotype was observed many times. The chain has TRBV6-6 and TRBJ1-5; TRBD1 is a possible D gene (6 bases). The V gene's germline CDR1 is MNHNY and CDR2 SVGAGI (reference sequence). V lost 8 bases and J 1 base, leaving 21 bases between the germline ends. CDR3 size: 17 residues. CDR3 sequence (DNA): TGTGCCAGCCTTGGGGGGCGAGAATCAATGAGCAATCAGCCCCAGCATTTT. This codes for CASLGGRESMSNQPQHF.

This clonotype was counted ten times or more. The chain combines TRBV7-2 with TRBJ1-1; D is perhaps TRBD1 (5 bases). CDR1 and CDR2 (germline): SGHTA, FQGNSA. The CDR3 runs 16 residues. The V and J ends lost 7 bases and 1 base respectively, with 19 bases between them. The CDR3 loop is CASNFEAGRANTEAFF. The CDR3 DNA reads TGTGCCAGCAACTTTGAGGCGGGCAGGGCGAACACTGAAGCTTTCTTT.

The chain carries TRBV2 and TRBJ2-7; D is possibly TRBD1 or TRBD2 (5 bases each). V was trimmed by 7 bases and J by 6 bases, leaving 16 bases between them. Germline-derived CDR1 and CDR2 are SNHLY and FYNNEI. The CDR3 length is 13 residues. CDR3 coding DNA: TGTGCCAGCATATCCCCGGGGCCCCGCGAGCAGTACTTC. Its protein is CASISPGPREQYF. The full variable domain, completed using reference TRBV2 and TRBJ2-7, is EPEVTQTPSHQVTQMGQEVILRCVPISNHLYFYWYRQILGQKVEFLVSFYNNEISEKSEIFDDQFSVERPDGSNFTLKIRSTKLEDSAMYFCASISPGPREQYFGPGTRLTVT.

Here the CDR3 reads CASRMDRGPRSPQHF. The CDR3 nucleotides read TGTGCCAGTAGGATGGACAGGGGCCCCAGATCGCCCCAGCATTTT. J is TRBJ1-5 and V is TRBV19; 9 nucleotides line up with TRBD1. The J segment lost 9 bases and the V segment lost 6 bases, leaving 12 bases of the junction unmatched. CDR3 length: 15 residues. Germline-derived CDR1 and CDR2 are LNHDA and SQIVND (reference sequence).

This clonotype was detected ten times or more. The rearrangement joins TRBV5-1 to TRBJ1-2; 8 bases are shared with TRBD1. V trimming: 4 bases; J trimming: 3 bases; junction bases outside the gene matches: 17. This CDR3 spans 18 amino acids. Germline CDR1 reads SGHRS; CDR2 reads YFSETQ. The CDR3: CASSDDPTGAGGDYGYTF. The CDR3 DNA reads TGCGCCAGCAGCGACGACCCGACAGGGGCTGGCGGGGACTATGGCTACACCTTC.

This clonotype was seen many times. The rearrangement joins TRBV10-3 to TRBJ1-5; 7 bases are a match to TRBD1. The CDR3 is made up of 15 amino acids. Looked up from germline, CDR1 is ENHRY and CDR2 is SYGVKD. Trimming removed 0 bases from V and 1 base from J; junction bases left unmatched: 0. The chain's CDR3 is CAISESQGSNQPQHF. The CDR3 nucleotides are TGTGCCATCAGTGAGTCACAGGGGAGCAATCAGCCCCAGCATTTT.

This clonotype showed up many times. The V gene is TRBV29-1, the J gene TRBJ2-2, with D perhaps TRBD1 or TRBD2 (6 bases each). V was cut by 7 bases and J by 5 bases, with 17 bases left in between. Germline V gives CDR1 SQVTM, CDR2 ANQGSEA. The CDR3 extends over 14 amino acids. This CDR3 is CSARRGDGTGELFF. The CDR3 DNA follows: TGCAGCGCACGGAGGGGGGATGGGACCGGGGAGCTGTTTTTT.